A selection of T cell receptor beta chains follows, all from one sample in a study of follicular helper T cells after annual influenza vaccination. The assay was immunoSEQ multiplex PCR, and TCRdb's table has in-frame clones only and misses some. The table shows about 9,400 clones, with roughly four fifths occurring only once. Material: CXCR5- memory CD4+ T cells sorted from blood, obtained 7 days after influenza vaccination. The source is an adult who received the influenza vaccine. CDR3s include the opening cysteine and the closing phenylalanine or tryptophan. A D gene is named only where the DNA matches it firmly.

>TRBV18|NA|TRBJ1-4
TGTGCCAGCTCACCCCGATATGCAACTAATGAAAAACTGTTTTTT
CASSPRYATNEKLFF
>TRBV5-6|TRBD2|TRBJ2-1
TGTGCCAGCAGTCCACTAGCGGGGAGTTCTAATGAGCAGTTCTTC
CASSPLAGSSNEQFF
>TRBV18|NA|TRBJ2-1
TGTGCCAGCTCACCGGGGGGCTACAATGAGCAGTTCTTC
CASSPGGYNEQFF
>TRBV29-1|NA|TRBJ1-2
TGCAGCGTTGCGAACTATGGCTACACCTTC
CSVANYGYTF
>TRBV5-1|NA|TRBJ2-7
TGCGCCAGCAGCCCCCACGACAGCTCCTACGAGCAGTACTTC
CASSPHDSSYEQYF
>TRBV7-9|NA|TRBJ2-3
TGTGCCAGCAGCTCGCAGGGTGAAGGGACGCAGTATTTT
CASSSQGEGTQYF
>TRBV7-7|TRBD2|TRBJ2-5
TGTGCTAGCAGCTTATCCCCTAGCGGGGAAGAGACCCAGTACTTC
CASSLSPSGEETQYF
>TRBV7-2|NA|TRBJ1-4
TGTGCCAGCAGCGCGGGTCGGGGGGTTGGTGAAAAACTGTTTTTT
CASSAGRGVGEKLFF
>TRBV19|NA|TRBJ2-1
TGTGCCAGTAGTCCCCCGTCTAGTTACAATGAGCAGTTCTTC
CASSPPSSYNEQFF
>TRBV6-6|TRBD1|TRBJ1-2
TGTGCCAGCAGTCCCGGACAGGGACGGAGCCCGGATGGCTACACCTTC
CASSPGQGRSPDGYTF
>TRBV5-4|NA|TRBJ2-1
TGTGCCAGCAGCCTTCACACAGGGTCCGTCTATGAGCAGTTCTTC
CASSLHTGSVYEQFF
>TRBV7-2|TRBD2|TRBJ2-7
TGTGCCAGCAGCCTTCGGGAGGGGGGCCCCTACGAGCAGTACTTC
CASSLREGGPYEQYF